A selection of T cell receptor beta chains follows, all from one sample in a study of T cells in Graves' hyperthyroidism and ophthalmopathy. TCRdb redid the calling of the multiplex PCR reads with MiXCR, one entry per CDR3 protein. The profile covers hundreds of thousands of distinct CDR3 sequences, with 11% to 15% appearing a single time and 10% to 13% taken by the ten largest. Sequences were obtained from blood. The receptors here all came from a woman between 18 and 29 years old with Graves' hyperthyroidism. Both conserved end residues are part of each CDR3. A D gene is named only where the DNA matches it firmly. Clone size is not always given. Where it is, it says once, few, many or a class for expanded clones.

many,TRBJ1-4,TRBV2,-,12,CASRARVEKLFF,TGTGCCAGCAGAGCGAGGGTCGAAAAACTGTTTTTT
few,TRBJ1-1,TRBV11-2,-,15,CASSFGLGLSTEAFF,TGTGCCAGCAGCTTTGGACTGGGACTGAGCACTGAAGCTTTCTTT
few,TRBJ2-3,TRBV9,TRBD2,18,CASSESSRTSGSTDTQYF,TGTGCCAGCAGCGAGTCTTCCAGGACTAGCGGAAGCACAGATACGCAGTATTTT
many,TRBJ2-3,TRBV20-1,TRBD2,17,CSARDRSGRAGTDTQYF,TGCAGTGCTAGAGACCGTAGCGGGAGGGCGGGCACAGATACGCAGTATTTT
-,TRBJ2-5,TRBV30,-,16,CAWSVGTGAGGETQYF,TGTGCCTGGAGTGTAGGGACAGGGGCGGGAGGGGAGACCCAGTACTTC
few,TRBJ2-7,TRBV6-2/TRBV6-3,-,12,CASSFAEGEQYF,TGTGCCAGCAGTTTCGCGGAGGGCGAGCAGTACTTC
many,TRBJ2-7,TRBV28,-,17,CASSLRFVGPKPDEQYF,TGTGCCAGCAGTTTAAGGTTCGTCGGACCTAAACCGGACGAGCAGTACTTC
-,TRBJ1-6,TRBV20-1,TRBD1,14,CSATMGQDISPLHF,TGCAGTGCTACAATGGGACAGGACATTTCACCCCTCCACTTT
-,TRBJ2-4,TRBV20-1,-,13,CSARGPNRNIQYF,TGCAGTGCTAGAGGCCCAAACAGAAACATTCAGTACTTC
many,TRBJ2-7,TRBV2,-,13,CASKPSQPYEQYF,TGTGCCAGCAAACCTTCTCAACCGTACGAGCAGTACTTC
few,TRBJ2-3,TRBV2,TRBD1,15,CASSERDRVTDTQYF,TGTGCCAGCAGTGAACGGGACAGGGTCACAGATACGCAGTATTTT
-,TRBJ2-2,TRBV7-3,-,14,CASSRSSNTGELFF,TGTGCCAGCAGCCGCTCGTCGAACACCGGGGAGCTGTTTTTT
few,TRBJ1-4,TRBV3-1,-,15,CASSQEQGLDLALFF,TGTGCCAGCAGCCAGGAACAGGGCCTGGATCTGGCACTGTTTTTT
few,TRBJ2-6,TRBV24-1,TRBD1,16,CATSERPGQGGNVLTF,TGTGCCACCAGTGAGAGACCGGGACAGGGTGGCAACGTCCTGACTTTC
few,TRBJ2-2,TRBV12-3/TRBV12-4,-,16,CASSLWEGDTAGELFF,TGTGCCAGCAGTTTATGGGAGGGGGACACGGCCGGGGAGCTGTTTTTT
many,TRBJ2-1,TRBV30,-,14,CAWNLRGRYNEQFF,TGTGCCTGGAATCTCCGGGGCCGTTACAATGAGCAGTTCTTC
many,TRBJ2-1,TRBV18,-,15,CASSPGESSYNEQFF,TGTGCCAGCTCCCCGGGGGAAAGCTCCTACAATGAGCAGTTCTTC
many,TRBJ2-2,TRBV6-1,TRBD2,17,CASRPNRAGGNTGELFF,TGTGCCAGCAGACCGAACCGAGCGGGAGGGAACACCGGGGAGCTGTTTTTT
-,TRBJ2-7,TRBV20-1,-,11,CSARDRGGSHF,TGCAGTGCTAGAGATCGCGGAGGCTCTCACTTC
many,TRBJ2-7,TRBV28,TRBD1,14,CASRPGQVSYEQYF,TGTGCCAGCAGACCTGGACAGGTCTCCTACGAGCAGTACTTC
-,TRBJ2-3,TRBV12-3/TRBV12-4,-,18,CASSQPGTLIVSTDTQYF,TGTGCCAGCAGTCAACCCGGGACTCTTATCGTGAGCACAGATACGCAGTATTTT
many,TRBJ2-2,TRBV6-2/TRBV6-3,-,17,CASSLMLSGFGTGELFF,TGTGCCAGCAGTCTAATGCTTAGCGGCTTCGGCACCGGGGAGCTGTTTTTT
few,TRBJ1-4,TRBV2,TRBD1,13,CADARGRNEKLFF,TGTGCCGATGCTAGGGGGCGGAATGAAAAACTGTTTTTT
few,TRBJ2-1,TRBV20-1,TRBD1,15,CSALQGAWGYNEQFF,TGCAGTGCTCTACAGGGGGCGTGGGGGTACAATGAGCAGTTCTTC
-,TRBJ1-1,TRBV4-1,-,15,CASSRGGFMNTEAFF,TGCGCCAGCAGCCGGGGGGGTTTCATGAACACTGAAGCTTTCTTT
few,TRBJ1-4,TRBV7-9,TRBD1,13,CASSSTGLKQLFF,TGTGCCAGCAGCTCGACAGGGCTAAAGCAACTGTTTTTT
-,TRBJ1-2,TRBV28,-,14,CASTWDPASYGYTF,TGTGCCAGCACCTGGGACCCAGCGAGCTATGGCTACACCTTC
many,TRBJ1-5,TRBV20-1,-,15,CSAVRGGGSNQPQHF,TGCAGTGCAGTTCGTGGGGGGGGTAGCAATCAGCCCCAGCATTTT
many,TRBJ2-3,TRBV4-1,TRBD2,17,CASSRRLAGVGSDTQYF,TGCGCCAGCAGCCGGCGACTAGCGGGAGTAGGGTCAGATACGCAGTATTTT
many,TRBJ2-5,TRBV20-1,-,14,CSARLLINQETQYF,TGCAGTGCTAGGCTCCTTATTAACCAAGAGACCCAGTACTTC
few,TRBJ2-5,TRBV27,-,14,CASSLRAVGGTQYF,TGTGCCAGCAGTTTACGGGCCGTGGGGGGGACCCAGTACTTC
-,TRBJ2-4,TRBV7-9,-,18,CASSLDGRQALAKNIQYF,TGTGCCAGCAGCTTAGATGGCAGACAGGCTCTAGCCAAAAACATTCAGTACTTC
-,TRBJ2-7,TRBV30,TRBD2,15,CAWRATSGGTYEQYF,TGTGCCTGGAGGGCAACTAGCGGGGGTACCTACGAGCAGTACTTC
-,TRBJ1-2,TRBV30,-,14,CAFHRQGKNYGYTF,TGTGCCTTCCATCGGCAGGGGAAAAATTATGGCTACACCTTC
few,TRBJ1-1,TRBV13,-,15,CASSSRADMNTEAFF,TGTGCCAGCAGCTCACGGGCAGACATGAACACTGAAGCTTTCTTT
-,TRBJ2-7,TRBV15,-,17,CATSREGVLGDAYEQYF,TGTGCCACCAGCAGAGAGGGCGTGCTGGGAGACGCCTACGAGCAGTACTTC
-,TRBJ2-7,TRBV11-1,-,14,CASMPRDGYYEQYF,TGTGCCAGCATGCCCCGGGACGGCTACTACGAGCAGTACTTC
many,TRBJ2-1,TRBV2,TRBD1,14,CASSRDRGSNEQFF,TGTGCCAGCAGTCGGGACAGGGGGTCCAATGAGCAGTTCTTC
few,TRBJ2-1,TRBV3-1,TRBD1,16,CASSQGSGGSYNEQFF,TGTGCCAGCAGCCAAGGGTCAGGGGGCTCCTACAATGAGCAGTTCTTC
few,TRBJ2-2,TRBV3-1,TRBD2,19,CASSLPFLLAGPNTGELFF,TGTGCCAGCAGCCTCCCTTTCCTACTAGCGGGACCAAACACCGGGGAGCTGTTTTTT
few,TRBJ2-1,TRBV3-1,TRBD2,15,CASSRGTSGSSGQFF,TGTGCCAGCAGCCGTGGGACTAGCGGGAGTTCGGGGCAGTTCTTC
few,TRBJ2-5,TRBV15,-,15,CATSRESRQVETQYF,TGTGCCACCAGCAGAGAAAGTCGGCAAGTGGAGACCCAGTACTTC
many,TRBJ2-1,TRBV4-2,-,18,CASSQDRQGRYSYNEQFF,TGTGCCAGCAGCCAAGATCGGCAGGGCCGATACTCCTACAATGAGCAGTTCTTC
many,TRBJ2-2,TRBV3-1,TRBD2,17,CASSPAMLAGYTGELFF,TGTGCCAGCAGCCCTGCAATGCTAGCGGGATACACCGGGGAGCTGTTTTTT
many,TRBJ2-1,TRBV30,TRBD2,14,CAWKGTSGYNEQFF,TGTGCCTGGAAGGGGACTAGCGGGTACAATGAGCAGTTCTTC
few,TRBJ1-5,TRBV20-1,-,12,CSARVYGQPQHF,TGCAGTGCTAGAGTGTATGGTCAGCCCCAGCATTTT
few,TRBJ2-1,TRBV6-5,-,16,CASSYSPGGAYNEQFF,TGTGCCAGCAGTTACTCCCCGGGGGGCGCTTACAATGAGCAGTTCTTC
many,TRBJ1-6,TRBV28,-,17,CASSSWGRGANNSPLHF,TGTGCCAGCAGTTCGTGGGGGCGGGGGGCCAATAATTCACCCCTCCACTTT